Sequencing of this T cell receptor (beta chain) was carried out in a study of technical replicates of blood from a few donors. The CDR3 totals 13 residues. CDR1 and CDR2 from the germline V gene are GTSNPN and SVGIG (reference sequence). The germline V and J ends were trimmed by 2 bases and 2 bases, with 9 bases remaining between them. The data were produced by immunoSEQ multiplex PCR, yet TCRdb's version contains in-frame clones alone and is incomplete. Of about 93,000 clones listed, around 96% are singletons. This sequence originates from a human donor in good health. The chain is built from TRBV30 and TRBJ1-2, with D hard to call. Sequences were obtained from T cells isolated from PBMCs. The CDR3 region has the DNA TGTGCCTGGAGTTCCAGTTTGAACTATGGCTACACCTTC. This encodes CAWSSSLNYGYTF. Filled out from reference TRBV30 and TRBJ1-2, the complete variable domain reads SQTIHQWPATLVQPVGSPLSLECTVEGTSNPNLYWYRQAAGRGLQLLFYSVGIGQISSEVPQNLSASRPQDRQFILSSKKLLLSDSGFYLCAWSSSLNYGYTFGSGTRLTVV.